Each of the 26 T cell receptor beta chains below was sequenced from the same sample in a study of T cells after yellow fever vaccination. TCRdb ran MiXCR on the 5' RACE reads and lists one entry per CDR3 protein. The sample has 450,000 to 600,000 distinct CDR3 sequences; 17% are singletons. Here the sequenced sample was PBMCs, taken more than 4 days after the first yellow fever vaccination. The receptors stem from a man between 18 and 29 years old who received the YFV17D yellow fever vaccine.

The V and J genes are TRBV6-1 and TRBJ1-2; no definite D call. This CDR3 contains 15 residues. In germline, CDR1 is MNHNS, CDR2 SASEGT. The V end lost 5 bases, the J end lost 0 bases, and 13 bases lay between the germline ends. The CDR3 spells CASSLASKANYGYTF. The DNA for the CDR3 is TGTGCCAGCAGTCTCGCCAGCAAAGCTAACTATGGCTACACCTTC.

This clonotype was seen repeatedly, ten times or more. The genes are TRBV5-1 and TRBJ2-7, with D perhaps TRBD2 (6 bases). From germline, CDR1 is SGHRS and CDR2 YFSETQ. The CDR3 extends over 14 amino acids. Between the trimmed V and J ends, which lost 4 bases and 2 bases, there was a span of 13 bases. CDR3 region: CASSGGKVTYEQYF. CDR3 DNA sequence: TGCGCCAGCAGCGGGGGGAAGGTAACCTACGAGCAGTACTTC.

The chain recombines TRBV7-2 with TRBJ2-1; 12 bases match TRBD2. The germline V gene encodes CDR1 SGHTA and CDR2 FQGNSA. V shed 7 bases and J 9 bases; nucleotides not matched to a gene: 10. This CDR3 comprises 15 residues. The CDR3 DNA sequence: TGTGCCAGCAAATCGAGACTAGCGGGGGCGGGTGAGCAGTTCTTC. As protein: CASKSRLAGAGEQFF. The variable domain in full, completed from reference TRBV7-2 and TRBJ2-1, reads GAGVSQSPSNKVTEKGKDVELRCDPISGHTALYWYRQSLGQGLEFLIYFQGNSAPDKSGLPSDRFSAERTGGSVSTLTIQRTQQEDSAVYLCASKSRLAGAGEQFFGPGTRLTVL.

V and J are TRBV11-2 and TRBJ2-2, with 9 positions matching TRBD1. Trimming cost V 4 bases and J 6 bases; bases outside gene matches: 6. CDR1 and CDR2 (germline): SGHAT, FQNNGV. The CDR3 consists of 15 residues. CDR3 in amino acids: CASSSSTGGSGELFF. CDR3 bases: TGTGCCAGCAGCTCCTCGACAGGGGGGTCCGGGGAGCTGTTTTTT.

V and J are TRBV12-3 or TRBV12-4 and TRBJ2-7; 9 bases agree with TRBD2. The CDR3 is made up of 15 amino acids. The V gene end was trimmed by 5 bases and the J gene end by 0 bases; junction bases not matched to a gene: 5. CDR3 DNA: TGTGCCAGCAGTGCTAGCGGGGTTAGCTCCTACGAGCAGTACTTC. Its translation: CASSASGVSSYEQYF.

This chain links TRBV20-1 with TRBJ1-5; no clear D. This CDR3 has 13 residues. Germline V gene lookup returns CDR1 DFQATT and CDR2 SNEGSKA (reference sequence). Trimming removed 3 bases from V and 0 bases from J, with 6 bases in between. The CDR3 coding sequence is TGCAGTGCTAGCACCGTTAGCAATCAGCCCCAGCATTTT. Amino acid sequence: CSASTVSNQPQHF.

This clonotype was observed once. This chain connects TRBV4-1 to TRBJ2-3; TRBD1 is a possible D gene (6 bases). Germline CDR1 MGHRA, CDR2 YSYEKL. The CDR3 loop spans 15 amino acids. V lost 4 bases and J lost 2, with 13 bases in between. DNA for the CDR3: TGCGCCAGCAGCCCCGGGACAACCAACACAGATACGCAGTATTTT. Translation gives CASSPGTTNTDTQYF.

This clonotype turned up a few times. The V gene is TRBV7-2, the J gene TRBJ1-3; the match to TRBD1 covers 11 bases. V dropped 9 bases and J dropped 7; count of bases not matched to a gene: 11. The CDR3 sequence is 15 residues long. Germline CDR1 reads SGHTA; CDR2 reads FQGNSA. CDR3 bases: TGTGCCAGTGAAACCGGGACAGGGGGAGCGAACACCATATATTTT. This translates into CASETGTGGANTIYF.

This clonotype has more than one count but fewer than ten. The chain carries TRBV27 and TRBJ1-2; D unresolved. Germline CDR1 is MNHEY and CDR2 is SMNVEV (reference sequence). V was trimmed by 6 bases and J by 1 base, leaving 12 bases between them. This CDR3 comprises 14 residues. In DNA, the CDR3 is TGTGCCAGCAGCCCAGAATGGGGTAACTATGGCTACACCTTC. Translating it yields CASSPEWGNYGYTF.

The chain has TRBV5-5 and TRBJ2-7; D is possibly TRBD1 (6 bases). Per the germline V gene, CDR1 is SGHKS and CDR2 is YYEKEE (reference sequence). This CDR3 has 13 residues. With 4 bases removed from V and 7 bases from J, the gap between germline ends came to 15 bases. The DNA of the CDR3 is TGTGCCAGCAGCCGACCGGACAGTTGGGAGCAGTACGTC. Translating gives CASSRPDSWEQYV.

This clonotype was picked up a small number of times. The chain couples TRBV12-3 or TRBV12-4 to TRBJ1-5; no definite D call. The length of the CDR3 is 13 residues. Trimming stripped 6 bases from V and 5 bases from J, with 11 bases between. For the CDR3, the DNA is TGTGCCAGCAGCCGACATTGGGATCAGCCCCAGCATTTT. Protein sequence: CASSRHWDQPQHF.

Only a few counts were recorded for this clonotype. As DNA, the CDR3 is TGTGCCAGCAGCCAAGATTTCCGGGACAGGGTTACAGATACGCAGTATTTT. Its protein product is CASSQDFRDRVTDTQYF. This sequence joins TRBV3-1 and TRBJ2-3, with 9 bases identical to TRBD1. V lost 0 bases, J lost 3 bases, and 7 bases stayed unmatched. This CDR3 is 17 amino acids long. Germline loops: CDR1 LGHDT, CDR2 YNNKEL (reference sequence).

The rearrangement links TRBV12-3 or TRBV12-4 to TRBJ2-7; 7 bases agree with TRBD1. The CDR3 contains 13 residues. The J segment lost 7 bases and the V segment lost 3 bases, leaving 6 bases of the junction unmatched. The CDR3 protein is CASSFRQGGEQYF. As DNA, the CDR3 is TGTGCCAGCAGTTTCAGACAGGGTGGGGAGCAGTACTTC.

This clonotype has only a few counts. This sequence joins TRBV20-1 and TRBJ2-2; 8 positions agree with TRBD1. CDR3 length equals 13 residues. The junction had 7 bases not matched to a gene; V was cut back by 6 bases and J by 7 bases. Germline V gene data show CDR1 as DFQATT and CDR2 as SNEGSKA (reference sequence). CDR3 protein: CSASTGAGGELFF. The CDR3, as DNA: TGCAGTGCCTCGACAGGGGCCGGCGGGGAGCTGTTTTTT.

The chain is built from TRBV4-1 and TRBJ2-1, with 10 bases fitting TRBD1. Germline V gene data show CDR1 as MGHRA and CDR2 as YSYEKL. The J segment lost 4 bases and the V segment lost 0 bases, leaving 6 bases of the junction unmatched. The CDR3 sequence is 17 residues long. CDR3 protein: CASSQEAGTGAYNEQFF. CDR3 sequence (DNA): TGCGCCAGCAGCCAAGAAGCCGGGACAGGGGCTTACAATGAGCAGTTCTTC.

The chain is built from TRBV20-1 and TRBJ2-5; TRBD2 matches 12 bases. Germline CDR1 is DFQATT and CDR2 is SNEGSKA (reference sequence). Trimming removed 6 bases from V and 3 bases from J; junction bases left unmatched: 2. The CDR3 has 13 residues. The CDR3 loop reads CSARTSGEETQYF. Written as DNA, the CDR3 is TGCAGTGCACGGACTAGCGGGGAAGAGACCCAGTACTTC.

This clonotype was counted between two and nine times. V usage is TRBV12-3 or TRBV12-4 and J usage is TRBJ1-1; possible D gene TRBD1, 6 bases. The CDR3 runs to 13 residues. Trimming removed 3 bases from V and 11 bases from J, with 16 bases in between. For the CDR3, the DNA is TGTGCCAGCAGTTTCTCCGGGGGCCTTGAGGCTTTCTTT. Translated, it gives CASSFSGGLEAFF.

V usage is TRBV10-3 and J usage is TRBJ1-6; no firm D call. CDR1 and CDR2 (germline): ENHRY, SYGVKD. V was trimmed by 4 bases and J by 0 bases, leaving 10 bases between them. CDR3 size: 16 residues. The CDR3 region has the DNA TGTGCCATCAGTGGACGGGAGAGCTCCTATAATTCACCCCTCCACTTT. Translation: CAISGRESSYNSPLHF.

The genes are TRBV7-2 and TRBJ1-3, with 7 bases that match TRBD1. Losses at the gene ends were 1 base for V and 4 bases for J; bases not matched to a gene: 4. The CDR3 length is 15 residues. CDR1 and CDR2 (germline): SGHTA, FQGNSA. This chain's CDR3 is CASSLGGGGGNTIYF. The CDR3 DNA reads TGTGCCAGCAGCTTAGGAGGGGGCGGGGGAAACACCATATATTTT.

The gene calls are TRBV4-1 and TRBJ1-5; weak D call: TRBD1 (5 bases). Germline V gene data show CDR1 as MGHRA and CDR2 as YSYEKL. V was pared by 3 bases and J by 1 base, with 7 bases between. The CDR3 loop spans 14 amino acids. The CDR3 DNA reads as TGCGCCAGCAGCCAGGAGGGGAGCAATCAGCCCCAGCATTTT. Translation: CASSQEGSNQPQHF.

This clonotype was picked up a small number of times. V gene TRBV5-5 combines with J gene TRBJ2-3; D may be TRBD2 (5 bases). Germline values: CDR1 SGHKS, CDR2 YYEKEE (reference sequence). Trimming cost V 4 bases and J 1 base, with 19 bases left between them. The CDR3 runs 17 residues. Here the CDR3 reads CASSRAEGPWGTDTQYF. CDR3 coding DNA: TGTGCCAGCAGCCGCGCCGAGGGCCCGTGGGGCACAGATACGCAGTATTTT.

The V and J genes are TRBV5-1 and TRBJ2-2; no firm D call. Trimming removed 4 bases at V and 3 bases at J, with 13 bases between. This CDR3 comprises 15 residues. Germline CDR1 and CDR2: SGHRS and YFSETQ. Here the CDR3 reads CASSPGSRDTGELFF. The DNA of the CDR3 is TGCGCCAGCAGCCCTGGATCTCGGGACACCGGGGAGCTGTTTTTT.

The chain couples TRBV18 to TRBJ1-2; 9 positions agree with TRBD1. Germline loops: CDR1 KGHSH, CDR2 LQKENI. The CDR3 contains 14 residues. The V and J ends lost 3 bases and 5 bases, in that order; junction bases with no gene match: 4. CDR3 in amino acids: CASSPAGTGYGYTF. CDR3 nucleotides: TGTGCCAGCTCACCCGCCGGGACAGGGTATGGCTACACCTTC. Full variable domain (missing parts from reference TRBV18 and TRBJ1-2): NAGVMQNPRHLVRRRGQEARLRCSPMKGHSHVYWYRQLPEEGLKFMVYLQKENIIDESGMPKERFSAEFPKEGPSILRIQQVVRGDSAAYFCASSPAGTGYGYTFGSGTRLTVV.

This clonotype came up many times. CDR3 sequence reads: CASSVGGTEAFF. The CDR3 region has the DNA TGTGCCAGCAGTGTAGGGGGAACTGAAGCTTTCTTT. The chain carries TRBV12-3 or TRBV12-4 and TRBJ1-1; tentative D call: TRBD1 (6 bases). The CDR3 spans 12 residues. V lost 5 bases, J lost 5 bases, and 9 bases lay in between.

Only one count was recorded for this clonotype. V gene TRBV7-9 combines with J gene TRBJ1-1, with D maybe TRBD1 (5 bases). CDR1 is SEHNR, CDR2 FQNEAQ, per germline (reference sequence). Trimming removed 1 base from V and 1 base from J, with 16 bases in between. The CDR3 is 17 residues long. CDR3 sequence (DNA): TGTGCCAGCAGCTTAGGCGTCAGGGTCTTGGGGAACACTGAAGCTTTCTTT. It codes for CASSLGVRVLGNTEAFF.

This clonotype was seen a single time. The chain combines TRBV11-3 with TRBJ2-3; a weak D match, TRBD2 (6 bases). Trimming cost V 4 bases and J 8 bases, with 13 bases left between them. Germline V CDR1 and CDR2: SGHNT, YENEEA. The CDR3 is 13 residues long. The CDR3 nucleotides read TGTGCCAGCAGCTCGGAGGGAGGCGGTACGCAGTATTTT. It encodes CASSSEGGGTQYF.